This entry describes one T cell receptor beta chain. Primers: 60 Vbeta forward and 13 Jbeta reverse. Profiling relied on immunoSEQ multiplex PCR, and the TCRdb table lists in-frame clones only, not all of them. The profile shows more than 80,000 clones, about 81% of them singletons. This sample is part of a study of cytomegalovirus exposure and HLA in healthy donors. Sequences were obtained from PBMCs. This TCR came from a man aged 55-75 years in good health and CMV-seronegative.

The CDR3 DNA follows: TGTGCCAGCAGCGCGACAGGGGGCGGGAGTCAGCCCCAGCATTTT. It is translated as CASSATGGGSQPQHF. The chain uses TRBV2 and TRBJ1-5, with 10 nucleotides matching TRBD1. CDR3 length: 15 amino acids. Germline CDR1 is SNHLY and CDR2 is FYNNEI. Trimming at V came to 6 bases and at J to 6 bases, leaving 8 bases not matched to a gene.